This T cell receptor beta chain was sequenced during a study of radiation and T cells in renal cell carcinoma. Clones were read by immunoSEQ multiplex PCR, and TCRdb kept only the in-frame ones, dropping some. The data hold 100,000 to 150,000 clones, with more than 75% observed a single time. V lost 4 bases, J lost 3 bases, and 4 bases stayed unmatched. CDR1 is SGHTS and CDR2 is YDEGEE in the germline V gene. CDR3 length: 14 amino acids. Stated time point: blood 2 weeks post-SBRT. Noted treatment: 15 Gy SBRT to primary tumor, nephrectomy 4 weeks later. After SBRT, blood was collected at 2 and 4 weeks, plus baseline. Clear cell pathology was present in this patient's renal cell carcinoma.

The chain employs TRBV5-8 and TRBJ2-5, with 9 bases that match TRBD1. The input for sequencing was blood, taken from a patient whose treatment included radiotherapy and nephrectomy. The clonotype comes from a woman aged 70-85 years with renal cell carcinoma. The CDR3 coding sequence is TGTGCCAGCAGCACCCGGGACAGGGAAGAGACCCAGTACTTC. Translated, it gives CASSTRDREETQYF.